The 12 T cell receptor beta chains in this list originate from one sample, sequenced in a study of T cells in Graves' hyperthyroidism and ophthalmopathy. TCR beta CDR3 regions were amplified from RNA. HTBI primers were employed in a first-round RT-PCR of the TCR CDR3. One entry per CDR3 protein, called by TCRdb with MiXCR from the multiplex PCR reads. This table has about 660,000 distinct CDR3 sequences, 45% appearing once. The material sequenced was peripheral blood or thyroid tissue (not recorded which). These receptor sequences come from an adult man with Graves' disease, either hyperthyroidism or ophthalmopathy (not recorded which).

The gene calls are TRBV12-3 or TRBV12-4 and TRBJ1-5, with D uncertain. The V end lost 10 bases, the J end lost 3 bases, and 16 bases lay between the germline ends. The CDR3 is made up of 14 amino acids. The chain's CDR3 is CATSTLGFNQPQHF. CDR3 sequence (DNA): TGTGCCACTTCGACCCTCGGCTTCAATCAGCCCCAGCATTTT.

In its sample, this clonotype was seen many times. The V gene is TRBV2, the J gene TRBJ1-5; 7 bases match TRBD1. This CDR3 region has 15 residues. Germline trimming cut 5 bases from V and 2 bases from J; bases unmatched to any gene: 6. Germline V gives CDR1 SNHLY, CDR2 FYNNEI. This CDR3 reads CASSPRQGGNQPQHF. Here the CDR3 DNA reads TGTGCCAGCAGTCCCCGCCAGGGGGGCAATCAGCCCCAGCATTTT.

The chain uses TRBV19 and TRBJ1-1; a weak D match, TRBD1 (6 bases). Per germline, CDR1 LNHDA and CDR2 SQIVND (reference sequence). Trimming stripped 3 bases from V and 7 bases from J, with 12 bases between. The length of the CDR3 is 13 residues. CDR3 DNA: TGTGCCAGTAGTATGGCCGGGGGCAGTGAAGCTTTCTTT. Residues: CASSMAGGSEAFF.

This chain links TRBV5-4 with TRBJ2-5, with 7 positions matching TRBD2. Germline V gene lookup returns CDR1 SGHNT and CDR2 YYREEE (reference sequence). The CDR3 has 15 residues. V lost 0 bases, J lost 5 bases, and 7 bases stayed unmatched. The CDR3 DNA reads TGTGCCAGCAGCTTGGCGGCGGGAGTTCAGGAGACCCAGTACTTC. The encoded protein is CASSLAAGVQETQYF.

V gene TRBV29-1 combines with J gene TRBJ1-1; 10 bases are a match to TRBD1. This CDR3 is built from 12 residues. V gave up 4 bases and J gave up 5 bases; unmatched junction bases: 1. The germline V gene has CDR1 SQVTM and CDR2 ANQGSEA. In DNA, the CDR3 is TGCAGCGTTGCGGACAGGGGGACTGAAGCTTTCTTT. This translates into CSVADRGTEAFF.

V is TRBV13 and J is TRBJ2-7; D unresolved. Trimming took off 6 bases at V and 0 bases at J, with 12 bases between the two ends. Germline lookup yields CDR1 PRHDT and CDR2 FYEKMQ (reference sequence). This CDR3 region has 14 residues. The CDR3 region is CASRTPALSYEQYF. The CDR3 region has the DNA TGTGCCAGCAGGACCCCTGCCCTCTCCTACGAGCAGTACTTC.

The chain joins TRBV11-2 to TRBJ2-7; weak D call: TRBD2 (6 bases). Germline CDR1 and CDR2: SGHAT and FQNNGV. Trimming pared 3 bases from V and 3 bases from J, leaving 15 bases between. The CDR3 is 15 amino acids. The CDR3 DNA reads TGTGCCAGCAGCTTGGGGGTCGGCGGGGACTACGAGCAGTACTTC. The encoded protein is CASSLGVGGDYEQYF. Filled out from reference TRBV11-2 and TRBJ2-7, the complete variable domain reads EAGVAQSPRYKIIEKRQSVAFWCNPISGHATLYWYQQILGQGPKLLIQFQNNGVVDDSQLPKDRFSAERLKGVDSTLKIQPAKLEDSAVYLCASSLGVGGDYEQYFGPGTRLTVT.

With respect to this clonotype: The junction differs from germline at one of its ends, possibly a read error. The rearrangement uses TRBV10-3 and TRBJ1-2; weak D call: TRBD1 (5 bases). CDR3 length: 15 amino acids. Germline-derived CDR1 and CDR2 are ENHRY and SYGVKD. CDR3 sequence (DNA): TGTGCCAGCAGTGCACGACAGTACCGACACTATGGCTACACCTTC. It is translated as CASSARQYRHYGYTF.

This chain connects TRBV29-1 to TRBJ1-2; 10 nucleotides align to TRBD1. Germline lookup yields CDR1 SQVTM and CDR2 ANQGSEA. There are 13 residues in the CDR3. V trimming: 4 bases; J trimming: 4 bases; junction bases outside the gene matches: 3. CDR3: CSVVTGGGYGYTF. The CDR3 coding sequence is TGCAGCGTTGTGACAGGGGGCGGCTATGGCTACACCTTC.

In its sample, this clonotype was seen once. This chain uses TRBV28 with TRBJ1-2; D remains unclear. The CDR3 loop spans 15 amino acids. Germline lookup yields CDR1 MDHEN and CDR2 SYDVKM. The V end lost 7 bases, the J end lost 2 bases, and 17 bases lay between the germline ends. CDR3 nucleotide sequence: TGTGCCAGCACTCCGACGCTCGGGGTGAACTATGGCTACACCTTC. Protein: CASTPTLGVNYGYTF.

This clonotype was counted between two and nine times. The chain uses TRBV10-2 and TRBJ1-1; TRBD1 is a possible D gene (6 bases). The CDR3 is 13 residues long. V was cut by 6 bases and J by 6 bases, with 14 bases left in between. Germline CDR1 WSHSY, CDR2 SAAADI. CDR3 coding DNA: TGCGCCAGCAGGAGGGGGTCTAGCTCTGAAGCTTTCTTT. Translated: CASRRGSSSEAFF.

V is TRBV19 and J is TRBJ1-5, with 7 nucleotides matching TRBD1. Trimming took 8 bases from V and 6 from J; bases not matched to a gene: 4. CDR3 length: 12 residues. CDR1 LNHDA and CDR2 SQIVND come from the germline V gene (reference sequence). This CDR3 is CASRQGRQPQHF. The CDR3 region has the DNA TGTGCCAGTCGACAGGGTCGTCAGCCCCAGCATTTT.